Listed below are T cell receptor beta chains from one sample, sequenced in a study of cytomegalovirus exposure and HLA in healthy donors. The assay was immunoSEQ multiplex PCR, and TCRdb's table has in-frame clones only and misses some. The top ten hold more than 4% of the sample, which has approximately 160,000 clones, roughly 80% seen once. Material: PBMCs. The receptors here all came from a male donor in good health and CMV-seronegative. The CDR3 runs from the conserved cysteine through the conserved F or W. The D gene is left open where the match is weak. Only part of the rows carry a size: once, few, many, or a class if the clone is expanded.

. | TRBJ1-1 | . | TRBV19 | TGTGCCACTAGGACACTTTTGAACACTGAAGCTTTCTTT | CATRTLLNTEAFF
. | TRBJ1-1 | TRBD1 | TRBV4-1 | TGCGCCAGCAGCAAAGACAGCAGGACAGGGGGCACTGAAGCTTTCTTT | CASSKDSRTGGTEAFF
few | TRBJ1-3 | . | TRBV6-6 | TGTGCCAGCAGTCCTGGACAGCACTCTGGAAACACCATATATTTT | CASSPGQHSGNTIYF
. | TRBJ2-7 | . | TRBV27 | TGTGCCAGCAGACTGACAGCAAACTACGAGCAGTACTTC | CASRLTANYEQYF
few | TRBJ2-5 | TRBD2 | TRBV11-2 | TGTGCCAGCAGCGCAGGGACTAGCGGGAGAGGAGAGACCCAGTACTTC | CASSAGTSGRGETQYF
few | TRBJ1-1 | TRBD1 | TRBV7-9 | TGTGCCAGCCAACCGGGACAGGATTGGAACACTGAAGCTTTCTTT | CASQPGQDWNTEAFF
many | TRBJ2-2 | . | TRBV6-4 | TGTGCCAGCAGTGACTCGAAGCAGGGTGGCACCGGGGAGCTGTTTTTT | CASSDSKQGGTGELFF
. | TRBJ1-3 | . | TRBV7-9 | TGTGCCAGCAGCGGATGGGGCGCAAACTCTGGAAACACCATATATTTT | CASSGWGANSGNTIYF
. | TRBJ1-4 | TRBD1 | TRBV6-5 | TGTGCCAGCACCAGGGACAGACCTAATGAAAAACTGTTTTTT | CASTRDRPNEKLFF
. | TRBJ1-6 | . | TRBV5-6 | TGTGCCAGCTCTGGCACCCAGGTCATCTCCTATAATTCACCCCTCCACTTT | CASSGTQVISYNSPLHF
. | TRBJ2-5 | . | TRBV27 | TGTGCCAGCAGTAACATACTATCTCAAGAGACCCAGTACTTC | CASSNILSQETQYF